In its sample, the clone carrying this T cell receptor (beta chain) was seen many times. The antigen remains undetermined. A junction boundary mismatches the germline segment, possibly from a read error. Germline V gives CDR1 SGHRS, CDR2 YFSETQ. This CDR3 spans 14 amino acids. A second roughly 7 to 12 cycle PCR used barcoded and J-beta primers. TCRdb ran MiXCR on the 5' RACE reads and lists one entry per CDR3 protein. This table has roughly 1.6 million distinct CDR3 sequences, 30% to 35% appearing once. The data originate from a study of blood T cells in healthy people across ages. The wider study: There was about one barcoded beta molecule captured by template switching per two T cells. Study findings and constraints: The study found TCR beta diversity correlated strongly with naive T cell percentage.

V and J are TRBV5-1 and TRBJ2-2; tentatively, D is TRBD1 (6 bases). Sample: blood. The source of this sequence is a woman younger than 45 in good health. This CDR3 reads CASSLGTNTGELFF. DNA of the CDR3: TGTGCCAGCAGCTTGGGGACAAACACCGGGGAGCTGTTTTTT.